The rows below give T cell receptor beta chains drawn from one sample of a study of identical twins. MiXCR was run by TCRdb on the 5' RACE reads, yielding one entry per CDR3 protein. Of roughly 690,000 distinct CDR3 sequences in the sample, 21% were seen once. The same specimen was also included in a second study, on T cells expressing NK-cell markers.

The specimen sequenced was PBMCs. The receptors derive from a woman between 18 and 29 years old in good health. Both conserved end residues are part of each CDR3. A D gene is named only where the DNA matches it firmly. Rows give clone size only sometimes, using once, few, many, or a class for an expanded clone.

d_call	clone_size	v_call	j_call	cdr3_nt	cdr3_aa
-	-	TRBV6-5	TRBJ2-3	TGTGCCAGCAGTTACTCTGGGACAATCACAGATACGCAGTATTTT	CASSYSGTITDTQYF
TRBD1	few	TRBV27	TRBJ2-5	TGTGCCAGCAGTTTGGGACAGCATAAAGAGACCCAGTACTTC	CASSLGQHKETQYF
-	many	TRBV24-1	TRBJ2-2	TGTGCCACCAGTCGCCCAAGCACCGGGGAGCTGTTTTTT	CATSRPSTGELFF
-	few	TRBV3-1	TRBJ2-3	TGTGCCAGCAGCCTCCAAGGATTCTCAACGGATACGCAGTATTTT	CASSLQGFSTDTQYF
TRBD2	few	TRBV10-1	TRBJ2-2	TGCGCCAGCAGTCACACTGGAAGCGGGGTGAACACCGGGGAGCTGTTTTTT	CASSHTGSGVNTGELFF
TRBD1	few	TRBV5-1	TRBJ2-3	TGCGCCAGCAGCTTGGGGACAGGAGCTCCTAGCACAGATACGCAGTATTTT	CASSLGTGAPSTDTQYF
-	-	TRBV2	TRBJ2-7	TGTGCCAGCAGTACGGGATTCGAGTCCGGGGAGCAGTACTTC	CASSTGFESGEQYF
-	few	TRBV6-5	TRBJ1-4	TGTGCCAGCAGTTCGCGCCAGGGACATAATAATGAAAAACTGTTTTTT	CASSSRQGHNNEKLFF
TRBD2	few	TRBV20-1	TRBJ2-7	TGCAGTGCTACCCGGGGGGGTAGCTCCTACGAGCAGTACTTC	CSATRGGSSYEQYF
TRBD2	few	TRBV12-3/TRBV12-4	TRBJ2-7	TGTGCCAGCAGTCCAACGACACTTGGACTAGATATTGCCTACGAGCAGTACTTC	CASSPTTLGLDIAYEQYF
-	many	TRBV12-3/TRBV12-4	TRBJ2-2	TGTGCCAGCAGCCCCTCCCCCACCGGGGAGCTGTTTTTT	CASSPSPTGELFF